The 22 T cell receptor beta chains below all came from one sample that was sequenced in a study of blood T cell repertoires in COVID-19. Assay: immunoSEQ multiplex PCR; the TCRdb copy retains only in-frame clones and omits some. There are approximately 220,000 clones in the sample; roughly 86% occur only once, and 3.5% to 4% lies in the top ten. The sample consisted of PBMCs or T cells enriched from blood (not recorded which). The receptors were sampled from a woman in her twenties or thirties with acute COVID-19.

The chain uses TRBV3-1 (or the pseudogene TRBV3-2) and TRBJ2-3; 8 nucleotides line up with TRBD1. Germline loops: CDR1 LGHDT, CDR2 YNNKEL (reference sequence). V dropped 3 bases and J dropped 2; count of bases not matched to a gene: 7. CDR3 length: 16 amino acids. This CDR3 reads CASSQIGTGPTDTQYF. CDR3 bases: TGTGCCAGCAGCCAGATAGGGACAGGCCCCACAGATACGCAGTATTTT.

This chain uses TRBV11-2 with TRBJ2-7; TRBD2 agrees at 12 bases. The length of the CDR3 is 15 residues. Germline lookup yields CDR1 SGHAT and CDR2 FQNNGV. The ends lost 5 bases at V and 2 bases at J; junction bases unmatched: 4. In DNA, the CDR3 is TGTGCCAGCAGCCGTCTAGCGGGGGGGCCCTACGAGCAGTACTTC. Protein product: CASSRLAGGPYEQYF.

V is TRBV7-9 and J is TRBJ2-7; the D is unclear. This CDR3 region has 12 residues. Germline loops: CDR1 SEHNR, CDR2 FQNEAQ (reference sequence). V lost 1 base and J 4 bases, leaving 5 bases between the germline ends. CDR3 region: CASSLGRYEQYF. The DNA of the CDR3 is TGTGCCAGCAGCTTAGGCCGGTACGAGCAGTACTTC.

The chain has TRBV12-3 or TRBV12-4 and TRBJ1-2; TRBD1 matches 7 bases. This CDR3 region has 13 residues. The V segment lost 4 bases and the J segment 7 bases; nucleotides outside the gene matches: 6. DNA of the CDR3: TGTGCCAGCAGTTCCCGACAGGGACTTGGCTACACCTTC. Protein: CASSSRQGLGYTF.

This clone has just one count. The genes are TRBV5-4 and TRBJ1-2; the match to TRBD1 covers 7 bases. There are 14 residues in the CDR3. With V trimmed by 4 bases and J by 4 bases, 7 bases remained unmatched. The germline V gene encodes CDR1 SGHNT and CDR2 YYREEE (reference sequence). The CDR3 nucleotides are TGTGCCAGCAGCATACTGGACAGGTCCTATGGCTACACCTTC. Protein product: CASSILDRSYGYTF.

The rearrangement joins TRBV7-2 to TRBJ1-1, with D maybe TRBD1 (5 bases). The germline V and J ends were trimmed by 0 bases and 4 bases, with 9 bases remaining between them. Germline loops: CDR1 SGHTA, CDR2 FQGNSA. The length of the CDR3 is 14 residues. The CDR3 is CASSLAQGRTEAFF. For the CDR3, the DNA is TGTGCCAGCAGCTTAGCGCAGGGTCGCACTGAAGCTTTCTTT.

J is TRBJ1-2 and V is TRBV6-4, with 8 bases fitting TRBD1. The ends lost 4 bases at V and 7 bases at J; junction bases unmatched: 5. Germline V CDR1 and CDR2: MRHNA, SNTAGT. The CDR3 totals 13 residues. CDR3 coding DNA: TGTGCCAGCAGTGCTGGACAGGGAGGTGGCTACACCTTC. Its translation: CASSAGQGGGYTF.

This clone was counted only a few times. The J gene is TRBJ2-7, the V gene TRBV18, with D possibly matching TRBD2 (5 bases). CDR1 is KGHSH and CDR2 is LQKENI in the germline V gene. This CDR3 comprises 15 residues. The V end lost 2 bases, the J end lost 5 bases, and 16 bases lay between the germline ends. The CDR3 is CASSPETGVWNEQYF. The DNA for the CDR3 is TGTGCCAGCTCACCAGAAACCGGGGTTTGGAACGAGCAGTACTTC.

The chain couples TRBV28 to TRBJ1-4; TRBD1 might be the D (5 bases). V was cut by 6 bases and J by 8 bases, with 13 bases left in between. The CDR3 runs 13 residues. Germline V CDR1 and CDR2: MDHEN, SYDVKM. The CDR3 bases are TGTGCCAGCAGGAGGACACGGGAGGAAAAACTGTTTTTT. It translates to CASRRTREEKLFF.

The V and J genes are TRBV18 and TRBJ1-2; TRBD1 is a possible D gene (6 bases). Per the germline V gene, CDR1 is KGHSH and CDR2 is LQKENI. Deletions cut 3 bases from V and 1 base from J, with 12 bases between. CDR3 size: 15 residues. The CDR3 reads CASSPEPDSNYGYTF. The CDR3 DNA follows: TGTGCCAGCTCACCCGAGCCGGACAGTAACTATGGCTACACCTTC.

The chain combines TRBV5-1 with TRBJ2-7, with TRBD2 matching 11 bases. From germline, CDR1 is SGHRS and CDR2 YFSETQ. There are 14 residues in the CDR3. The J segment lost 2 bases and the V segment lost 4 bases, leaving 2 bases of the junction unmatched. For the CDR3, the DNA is TGCGCCAGCAGCGTTAGCGGGGGGGCCTACGAGCAGTACTTC. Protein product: CASSVSGGAYEQYF. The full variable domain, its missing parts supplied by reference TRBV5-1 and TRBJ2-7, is KAGVTQTPRYLIKTRGQQVTLSCSPISGHRSVSWYQQTPGQGLQFLFEYFSETQRNKGNFPGRFSGRQFSNSRSEMNVSTLELGDSALYLCASSVSGGAYEQYFGPGTRLTVT.

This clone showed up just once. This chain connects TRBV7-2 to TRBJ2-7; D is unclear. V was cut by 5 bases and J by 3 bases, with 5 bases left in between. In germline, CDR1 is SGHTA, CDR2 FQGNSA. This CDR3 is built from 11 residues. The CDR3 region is CASSPGYEQYF. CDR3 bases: TGTGCCAGCAGCCCGGGCTACGAGCAGTACTTC.

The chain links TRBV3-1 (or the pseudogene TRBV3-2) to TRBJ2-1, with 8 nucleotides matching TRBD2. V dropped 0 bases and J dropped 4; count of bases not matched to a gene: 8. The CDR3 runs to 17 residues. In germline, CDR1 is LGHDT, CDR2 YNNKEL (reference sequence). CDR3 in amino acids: CASSQDPGGAGYNEQFF. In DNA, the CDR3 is TGTGCCAGCAGCCAAGACCCCGGGGGGGCAGGATACAATGAGCAGTTCTTC.

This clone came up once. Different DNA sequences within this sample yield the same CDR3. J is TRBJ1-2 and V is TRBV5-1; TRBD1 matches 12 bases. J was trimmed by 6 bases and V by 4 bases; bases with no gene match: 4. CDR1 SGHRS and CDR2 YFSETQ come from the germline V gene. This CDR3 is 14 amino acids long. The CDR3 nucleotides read TGCGCCAGCAGCCCGGGGACAGGGGGCAATGGCTACACCTTC. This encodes CASSPGTGGNGYTF.

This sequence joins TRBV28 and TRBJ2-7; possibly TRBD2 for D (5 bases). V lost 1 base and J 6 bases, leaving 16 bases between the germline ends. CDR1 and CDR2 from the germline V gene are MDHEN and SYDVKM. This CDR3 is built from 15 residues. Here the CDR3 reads CASSLSTGLPREQYF. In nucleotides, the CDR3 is TGTGCCAGCAGTTTATCTACCGGACTCCCCCGCGAGCAGTACTTC.

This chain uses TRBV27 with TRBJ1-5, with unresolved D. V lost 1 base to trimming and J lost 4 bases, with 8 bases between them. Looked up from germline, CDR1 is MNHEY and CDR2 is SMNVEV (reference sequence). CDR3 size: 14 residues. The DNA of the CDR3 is TGTGCCAGCAGTTTATTTGGGCTTAATCAGCCCCAGCATTTT. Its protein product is CASSLFGLNQPQHF.

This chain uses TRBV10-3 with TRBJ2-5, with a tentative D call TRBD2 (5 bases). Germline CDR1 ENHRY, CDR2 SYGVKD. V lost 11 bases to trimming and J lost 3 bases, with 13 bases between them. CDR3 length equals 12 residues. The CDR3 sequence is CAAGLTKETQYF. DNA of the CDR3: TGTGCCGCCGGACTTACAAAAGAGACCCAGTACTTC.

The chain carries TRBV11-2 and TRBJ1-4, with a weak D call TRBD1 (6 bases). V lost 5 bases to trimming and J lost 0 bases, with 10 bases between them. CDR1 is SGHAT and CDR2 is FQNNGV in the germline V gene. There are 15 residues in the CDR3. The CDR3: CASSVRGSTNEKLFF. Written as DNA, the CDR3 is TGTGCCAGCAGCGTTAGGGGGTCAACTAATGAAAAACTGTTTTTT.

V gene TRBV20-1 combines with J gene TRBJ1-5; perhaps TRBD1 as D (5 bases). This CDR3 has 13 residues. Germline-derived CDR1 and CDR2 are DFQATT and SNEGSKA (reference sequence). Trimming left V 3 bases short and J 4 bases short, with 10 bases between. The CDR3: CSASMAGNQPQHF. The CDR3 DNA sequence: TGCAGTGCTAGTATGGCAGGGAATCAGCCCCAGCATTTT.

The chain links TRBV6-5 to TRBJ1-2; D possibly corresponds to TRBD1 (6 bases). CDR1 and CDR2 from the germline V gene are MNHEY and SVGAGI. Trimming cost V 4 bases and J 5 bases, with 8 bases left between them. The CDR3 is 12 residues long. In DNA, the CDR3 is TGTGCCAGCAGTTCTCAGGGGTATGGCTACACCTTC. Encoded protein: CASSSQGYGYTF.

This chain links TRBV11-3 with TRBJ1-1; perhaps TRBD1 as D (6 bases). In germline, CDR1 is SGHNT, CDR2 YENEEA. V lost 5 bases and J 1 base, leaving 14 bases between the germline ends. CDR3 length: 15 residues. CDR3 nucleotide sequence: TGTGCCAGCAGCCGCGGGGGCGCGGGGAACACTGAAGCTTTCTTT. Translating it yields CASSRGGAGNTEAFF.

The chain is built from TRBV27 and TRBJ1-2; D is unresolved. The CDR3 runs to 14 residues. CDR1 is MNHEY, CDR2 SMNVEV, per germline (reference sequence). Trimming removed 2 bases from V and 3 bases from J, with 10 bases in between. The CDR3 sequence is CASSLNSGHYGYTF. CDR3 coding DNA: TGTGCCAGCAGTTTAAATTCAGGCCACTATGGCTACACCTTC.